This T cell receptor (beta chain) originates from a study of blood T cell repertoires in COVID-19. The V end lost 0 bases, the J end lost 4 bases, and 9 bases lay between the germline ends. The CDR3 has 14 amino acids. Germline CDR1 is LGHDT and CDR2 is YNNKEL (reference sequence). Method: immunoSEQ multiplex PCR; TCRdb's copy keeps in-frame clones and lacks some. Here the sample spans over 150,000 clones, approximately 88% being singletons. This chain connects TRBV3-1 (or the pseudogene TRBV3-2) to TRBJ1-1; D is unresolved. Source material: peripheral blood. This receptor was taken from a woman in her 40s with COVID-19, enrolled during active disease. Here the CDR3 reads CASSQDAGFTEAFF. The CDR3 nucleotides read TGTGCCAGCAGCCAAGATGCCGGGTTCACTGAAGCTTTCTTT.